This TCR beta chain was identified in a study of blood T cells in healthy people across ages. The sample holds a few counts of this clonotype. V trimming: 4 bases; J trimming: 2 bases; junction bases outside the gene matches: 5. Germline values: CDR1 SGHRS, CDR2 YFSETQ. The CDR3 has 16 amino acids. A sample-barcoded 5' primer and a J-beta primer mix were used in a second PCR of roughly 7 to 12 cycles. TCRdb passed the 5' RACE reads through MiXCR, listing each CDR3 protein once. The profile covers some 760,000 distinct CDR3 sequences, with 25% appearing a single time and under 9.5% taken by the ten largest. This same sample was also part of a study on T cells of mothers and their children. As that study records: The study obtained over 8.5 million TCR beta CDR3 reads per mother and 3 million to 3.5 million per child. Slightly higher overlap, not significant, was seen in related mother-child pairs than in unrelated pairs.

V usage is TRBV5-1 and J usage is TRBJ2-1; 11 bases line up with TRBD2. The receptor's source is a boy aged 5-17 years in good health. The sample consisted of blood. CDR3 DNA: TGCGCCAGCAGCAGAACACTAGCGGGGGCCTACAATGAGCAGTTCTTC. Translation gives CASSRTLAGAYNEQFF.